The entry below describes one TCR beta chain. Its binding antigen is unknown. No qualities accompany the bases; no much larger clone lies one base away. The donors were healthy, HIV-negative adults with no recently reported acute infections or vaccinations. Only Caucasian adults living in Nashville, Tennessee, USA were represented among the donors. CD4+ T cells were enriched by magnetic negative selection; naive cells were then positively selected on CD45RA, and the negative fraction formed the memory subset. Blood was obtained by leukapheresis, after which PBMCs were separated by Ficoll-Histopaque density gradient centrifugation and cryopreserved in liquid nitrogen vapor phase. Analytical flow cytometry was used to check the purity and quantity of every magnetically sorted T cell population. Genomic DNA was isolated from every sorted fraction and measured by UV absorbance on a Nanodrop 2000c. TCR CDR3 regions were amplified from genomic DNA by multiplex PCR using the deep immunoSEQ assay. Extracted genomic DNA from each cell subset was spread evenly across all wells of several immunoSEQ 96-well plates, with each plate serving as a replicate. For sorted subsets, about 200 ng genomic DNA, equal to 30,000 or so T cell genomes, was loaded into each replicate PCR. The purified libraries were quantified using a Qubit 3.0 fluorometer, sized with a Bioanalyzer 2100, and then quantified again using the KAPA Library Quantification kit. Every immunoSEQ 96-well plate was sequenced on a dedicated single-read 150-cycle Illumina NextSeq 550 flow cell. The authors processed their data as follows. Because the immunoSEQ output included only junctional sequences and no quality scores, the filtering could not be the same as the filtering used for full-length reads. Sequences were annotated with PyIR, a Python wrapper for IgBLAST v1.9, using IMGT germline references to assign V/J genes and CDR3. Reads with weak V/J assignments (E-value above 1e-6), missing CDR3, stop codons, out-of-frame junctions, or ambiguous translated residues were removed. A V3J clonotype was defined by an identical inferred V gene, J gene, and CDR3 amino acid sequence. To compute the percentage overlap between repertoires, the number of shared unique clonotypes was divided by the size of the smaller repertoire. Repertoire richness was assessed with RTK rarefaction, the Chao1 estimator, and Recon v2.1 estimates of unobserved clonotypes. Generation probabilities were computed with OLGA for all TCRbeta clonotypes obtained by the gDNA method from several donors. The table comes from immuneACCESS by way of TCRdb, which keeps in-frame sequences with V and J called. Part of the clones is missing from these tables; in studies checked, under half for an unresolved V gene and the rest for unknown reasons. V and J calls and clone size follow that table, whereas D and trimming were derived from the DNA. The sample table shows hundreds of thousands of clones, and almost 97% are seen once. In total, the top ten clones hold 0.057% of the sample.

CDR3 length: 15 amino acids, cysteine to phenylalanine. Just the 45-base CDR3 DNA is kept, in frame starting at base 1. Via the germline V gene, CDR1 is ENHRY and CDR2 SYGVKD. From V the trimming removes 7 bases and from J it removes 1 base, while the gene matches leave 5 bases of the junction unaccounted for. The data are from a study of shared clonotypes between healthy human individuals (TCRdb year 2020). About the study as a whole: Three men and two women, aged 18 to 49 years, made up the cohort. To increase sequencing depth and limit assay-specific biases, different laboratories used diverse techniques to prepare libraries and sequence TCR repertoires. Leukapheresis yielded between about 0.85 and 10 billion PBMCs per donor. Blood TCR repertoires of five healthy adults were deeply sequenced to estimate repertoire size and the extent of clonotype sharing between individuals. Per donor, three plates each were used for CD4 naive and CD4 memory, two for CD8 naive, and one for CD8 memory.

Overall results and qualifications from the work: Because the study included a small number of donors, the genetic and exposure-history diversity represented was limited. Estimated clonotype richness was generally larger for naive than for memory subsets. Clonotypes shared by all four sorted-subset donors showed higher generation probabilities than non-shared clonotypes. Incomplete sequencing was indicated by rarefaction of sorted-subset datasets, despite the large sequencing depth. Across a few donors, about 5% of naive CD4, 3% to 3.5% of naive CD8, under 2.5% of memory CD4, and 0.4% to 0.45% of memory CD8 clonotypes were shared. Based on pairwise subsampling, the degree of clonotype sharing among donors was expected to be affected by sequencing depth. Sampling was restricted to blood, and TCR repertoires in tissue are likely to differ from TCR repertoires in blood.

The source is a woman in her thirties in good health. The sequence is built from TRBV10-3 and TRBJ2-7, with 12 bases aligning to TRBD2. The sample consisted of naive CD4+ T cells sorted from blood. The sample's cell subset or site, from its label and the paper: CD45RA+ positively selected. The nucleotide sequence reads as follows: TGTGCCATCACCCGTGGACTAGCGGGGTCCTACGAGCAGTACTTC. The resulting protein is CAITRGLAGSYEQYF.